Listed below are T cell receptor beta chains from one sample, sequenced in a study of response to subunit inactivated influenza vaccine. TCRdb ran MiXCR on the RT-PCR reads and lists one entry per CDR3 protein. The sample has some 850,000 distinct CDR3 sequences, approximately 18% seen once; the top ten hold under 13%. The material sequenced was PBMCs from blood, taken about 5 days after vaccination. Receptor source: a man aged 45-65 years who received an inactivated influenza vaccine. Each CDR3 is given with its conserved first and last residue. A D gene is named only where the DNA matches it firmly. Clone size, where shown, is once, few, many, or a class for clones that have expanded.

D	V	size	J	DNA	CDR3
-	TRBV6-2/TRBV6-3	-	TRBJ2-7	TGTGCCAGCAGTTACCGTCCCGGGGGCTCCTACGAGCAGTACTTC	CASSYRPGGSYEQYF
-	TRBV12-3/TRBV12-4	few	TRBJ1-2	TGTGCCAGCAGTTTAAGGGACAAAGATGGCTACACCTTC	CASSLRDKDGYTF
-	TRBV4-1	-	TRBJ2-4	TGCGCCAGCAGCCAACCCCGGACAGATAACATTCAGTACTTC	CASSQPRTDNIQYF
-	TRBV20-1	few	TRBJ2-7	TGCAGTGCTAGAGATACGAGCGTCCCCTACGAGCAGTACTTC	CSARDTSVPYEQYF
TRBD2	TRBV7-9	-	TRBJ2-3	TGTGCCAGCACCGGGACTAGCGACACAGATACGCAGTATTTT	CASTGTSDTDTQYF
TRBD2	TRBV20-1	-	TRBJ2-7	TGCAGTGCTAGAATTCGACTAGCGGACTCCTACGAGCAGTACTTC	CSARIRLADSYEQYF
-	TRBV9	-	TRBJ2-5	TGTGCCAGCAGCGTTTCAATCGGGGATCGAGAGACCCAGTACTTC	CASSVSIGDRETQYF
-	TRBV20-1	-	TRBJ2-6	TGCAGTGCTAGGGCAGGGTCCTCTGGGGCCAACGTCCTGACTTTC	CSARAGSSGANVLTF
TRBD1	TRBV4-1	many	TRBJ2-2	TGCGCCAGCAGGCAGGACAGGGGGAACACCGGGGAGCTGTTTTTT	CASRQDRGNTGELFF
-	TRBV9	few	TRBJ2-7	TGTGCCAGCAGCGGACGACAGGAACCCTACGAGCAGTACTTC	CASSGRQEPYEQYF
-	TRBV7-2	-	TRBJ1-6	TGTGCCAGCAGCTTAATTAGATTTTCACCCCTCCACTTT	CASSLIRFSPLHF
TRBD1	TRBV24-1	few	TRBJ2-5	TGTGCCACCAGTCAGGACAGGGTCTCAGAGACCCAGTACTTC	CATSQDRVSETQYF
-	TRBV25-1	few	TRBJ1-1	TGTGCCAGCCGAGGACGTATGACTGAAGCTTTCTTT	CASRGRMTEAFF
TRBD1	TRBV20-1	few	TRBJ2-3	TGCAGTGCGGACAGGACGTCACTCTATACGCAGTATTTT	CSADRTSLYTQYF
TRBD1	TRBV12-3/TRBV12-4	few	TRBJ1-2	TGTGCCAGCAGTTTGGGACAGGCTGCTGGCTACACCTTC	CASSLGQAAGYTF
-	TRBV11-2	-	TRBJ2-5	TGTGCCAGCAGCACCCAGACAGGGAGGGGGCAGACCCAGTACTTC	CASSTQTGRGQTQYF
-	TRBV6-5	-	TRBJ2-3	TGTGCCAGCAGTTTAACAGGGCTAGACACAGATACGCAGTATTTT	CASSLTGLDTDTQYF
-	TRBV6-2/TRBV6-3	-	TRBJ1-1	TGTGCCAGCAGTTACTCGAGCGAGAAGGTTGAAGCTTTCTTT	CASSYSSEKVEAFF
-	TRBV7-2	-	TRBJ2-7	TGTGCCAGCAGCTTAGTTATCGCCTACGAGCAGTACTTC	CASSLVIAYEQYF
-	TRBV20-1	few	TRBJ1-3	TGCAGTGCTAGGCAGTCCTCTGGAAACACCATATATTTT	CSARQSSGNTIYF
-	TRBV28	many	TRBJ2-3	TGTGCCAGCAGTTCGGGTTCGGATACGCAGTATTTT	CASSSGSDTQYF
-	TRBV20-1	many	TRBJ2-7	TGCAGTGCTAGGCGAAGGGGCTACGAGCAGTACTTC	CSARRRGYEQYF
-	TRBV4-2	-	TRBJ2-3	TGTGCCAGCAGCCAAGATGACTCGCGCGGGAGCAGGGGAGATACGCAGTATTTT	CASSQDDSRGSRGDTQYF
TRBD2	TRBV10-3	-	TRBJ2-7	TGTGCCATCAGTGAGACTAGCGGGGGATACCTTTACGAGCAGTACTTC	CAISETSGGYLYEQYF
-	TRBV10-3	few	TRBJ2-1	TGTGCCATCAGTACGGACGACAGGTTGAATGAGCAGTTCTTC	CAISTDDRLNEQFF
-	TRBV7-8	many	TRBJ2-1	TGTGCCAGCAGCCGATTGACCGGGACACTCGACTATGAGCAGTTCTTC	CASSRLTGTLDYEQFF
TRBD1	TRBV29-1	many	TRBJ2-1	TGCAGCGTTGAAAACTCTGACAGGGGGCGCTTCTTC	CSVENSDRGRFF
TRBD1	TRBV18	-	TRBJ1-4	TGTGCCAGCTCACCTTTCCTACAGGGGACTGCTAATGAAAAACTGTTTTTT	CASSPFLQGTANEKLFF
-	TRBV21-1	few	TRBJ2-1	TGTGCCAGCAGCAAAGTAAAAGGGCCCCCCGCTTACAATGAGCAGTTCTTC	CASSKVKGPPAYNEQFF
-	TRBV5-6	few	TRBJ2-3	TGTGCCAGCAGCTTGAGCCCTGGGGGTGGCACAGATACGCAGTATTTT	CASSLSPGGGTDTQYF
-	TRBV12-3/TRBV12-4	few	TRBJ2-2	TGTGCCAGCAGTTTACGGGGCAGGGTAACCGGGGAGCTGTTTTTT	CASSLRGRVTGELFF
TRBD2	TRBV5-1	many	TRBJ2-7	TGCGCCAGCAGCTCCACAGCGGGAGTGGACGAGCAGTACTTC	CASSSTAGVDEQYF
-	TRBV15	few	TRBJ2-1	TGTGCCACCAGACCTAGGCTAGCAACCTACAATGAGCAGTTCTTC	CATRPRLATYNEQFF
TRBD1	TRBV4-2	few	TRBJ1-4	TGTGCCAGCAGCCGCCGACAGGGGTTCGATGAAAAACTGTTTTTT	CASSRRQGFDEKLFF
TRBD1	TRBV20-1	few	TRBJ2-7	TGCAGTGCTAGAGATTCCGTCCCGGGACAGGTTTACGAGCAGTACTTC	CSARDSVPGQVYEQYF
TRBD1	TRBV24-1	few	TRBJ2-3	TGTGCCACCAGTGTCACAGGGGGACCCTTCCGTAGCACAGATACGCAGTATTTT	CATSVTGGPFRSTDTQYF